The clone carrying this TCR beta chain was found a few times. Its target is unknown. This sample was included in a study of T-cell memory formation after mild COVID-19. Findings of the study overall: CD4+ contracting clones lay mainly in CM and EM, CD8+ ones in EMRA.

The germline V gene encodes CDR1 SGHRS and CDR2 YFSETQ. The CDR3 contains 14 residues. Trimming took 2 bases from V and 4 from J, leaving 12 bases between them. The authors produced TCR alpha and TCR beta cDNA libraries with sample barcodes and UMIs by 5'RACE using constant-segment primers. In TCRdb, the 5' RACE reads were re-called with MiXCR into one record per CDR3 protein. The table has over 500,000 distinct CDR3 sequences, roughly 17% seen once. The chain employs TRBV5-1 and TRBJ1-1; a possible D gene is TRBD1 (5 bases). The receptor's source is an adult woman who had mild COVID-19 (a few samples of this study predate the infection). Cell type and time point are not known. Sequenced input: PBMCs or a T cell subset sorted from them (not recorded which). The CDR3 is CASSFGGLGTEAFF. DNA of the CDR3: TGCGCCAGCAGCTTCGGGGGGTTGGGCACTGAAGCTTTCTTT.